These T cell receptor beta chains were read from a single sample in a study of OX40 agonist ivuxolimab in advanced cancers. Assay: immunoSEQ multiplex PCR; the TCRdb copy retains only in-frame clones and omits some. Of approximately 80,000 clones listed, 91% were seen once; the top ten hold under 9.5%. The sample was CD4+ or CD8+ T cells sorted from blood, taken in a trial of the OX40 agonist ivuxolimab. Source of these receptors: an adult with an advanced solid tumor such as melanoma, head and neck, liver or kidney cancer. The CDR3 runs from the conserved cysteine through the conserved F or W. D genes are given only for firm matches. The listing skips clone size in some rows; elsewhere it reads once, few, many or a size class.

d_call j_call clone_size v_call cdr3_nt cdr3_aa
NA TRBJ2-3 NA TRBV9 TGTGCCAGCAGCGTAGGCCTGAGGGCCCCCACAGATACGCAGTATTTT CASSVGLRAPTDTQYF
NA TRBJ1-4 NA TRBV5-8 TGTGCCAGCAGCGAGACTGGCTTCGGTGACGAAAAACTGTTTTTT CASSETGFGDEKLFF
NA TRBJ1-5 NA TRBV28 TGTGCCAGCAGTCCAGAGGGCCTCGGACCGCCCCAGCATTTT CASSPEGLGPPQHF
NA TRBJ2-7 few TRBV2 TGTGCCAGCAGTGACTCAGGGATCTCGTCCTACGAGCAGTACTTC CASSDSGISSYEQYF
TRBD2 TRBJ2-1 NA TRBV30 TGTGCCTGGAGTGTCCTAGCGGCTCGATACAATGAGCAGTTCTTC CAWSVLAARYNEQFF
NA TRBJ1-5 NA TRBV10-3 TGTGCCATCAGCGGGGTGGGGGCAGGGCAGCCCCAGCATTTT CAISGVGAGQPQHF
NA TRBJ1-3 NA TRBV27 TGTGCCAGCAGTTTATCGCTAGGGGAAGCTGGAAACACCATATATTTT CASSLSLGEAGNTIYF
NA TRBJ2-3 NA TRBV2 TGTGCCAGCAGTGAAGTTCCCACAGATACGCAGTATTTT CASSEVPTDTQYF
TRBD2 TRBJ2-7 once TRBV7-3 TGTGCCAGCAGCTTTAGCGGGGCTTACTCCTACGAGCAGTACTTC CASSFSGAYSYEQYF
NA TRBJ2-7 NA TRBV7-9 TGTGCCACCCCCAAAGGGGGGGAAAGCTCCTACGAGCAGTACTTC CATPKGGESSYEQYF
NA TRBJ2-3 NA TRBV7-3 TGTGCCAGCAGCTTTGGGCCGGGAGGCACAGATACGCAGTATTTT CASSFGPGGTDTQYF
NA TRBJ2-7 NA TRBV9 TGTGCCAGCAGCGTAGGTGGGAGTAGCTCCTACGAGCAGTACTTC CASSVGGSSSYEQYF
TRBD1 TRBJ1-6 NA TRBV7-9 TGTGCCAGCAGCTCATTCGGGACAGGGGGTCGTAATTCACCCCTCCACTTT CASSSFGTGGRNSPLHF
NA TRBJ2-1 NA TRBV27 TGTGCCAGCAGTTTATCGTCGGAGGGGGAGGAGGGCAATGAGCAGTTCTTC CASSLSSEGEEGNEQFF
TRBD2 TRBJ2-1 NA TRBV4-1 TGCGCCAGCAGCCCGCGGCTAGCGGGGTACAATGAGCAGTTCTTC CASSPRLAGYNEQFF
TRBD1 TRBJ1-2 NA TRBV4-3 TGCGCCAGCAGCCTTGGACAGGGAATTTACTATGGCTACACCTTC CASSLGQGIYYGYTF
NA TRBJ2-3 NA TRBV7-2 TGTGCCAGCAGCCGAAATACGCAGTATTTT CASSRNTQYF
NA TRBJ1-5 NA TRBV28 TGTGCCAGCTTACCGGGCCGTGGCAATCAGCCCCAGCATTTT CASLPGRGNQPQHF
NA TRBJ2-1 NA TRBV13 TGTGCCAGCAGCTTAGGCCTAATAGAAAATGAGCAGTTCTTC CASSLGLIENEQFF
NA TRBJ2-5 NA TRBV9 TGTGCCAGCAGCGTAGAGTACCAAGAGACCCAGTACTTC CASSVEYQETQYF
NA TRBJ1-2 NA TRBV30 TGTGCCTGGATAGCCGGTGGCGACTATGGCTACACCTTC CAWIAGGDYGYTF
NA TRBJ2-1 NA TRBV4-2 TGTGCCAGCAGCCAAGGACGCGAGCAGTTCTTC CASSQGREQFF
TRBD1 TRBJ2-1 NA TRBV6-5 TGTGCCAGCAGTTTACACGGACAGGGCTATGAGCAGTTCTTC CASSLHGQGYEQFF
NA TRBJ2-5 NA TRBV6-1 TGTGCCAGCAGTGAAGGGGTGGTAGGTGGGGAGACCCAGTACTTC CASSEGVVGGETQYF
NA TRBJ1-6 few TRBV4-3 TGCGCCAGCAGCCAGGAGAGCTCCTATAATTCACCCCTCCACTTT CASSQESSYNSPLHF